This T cell receptor (beta chain) is from a study of blood T cell repertoires in COVID-19. Study-wide background: Samples of COVID-19 (acute and convalescent) were obtained from the United States, Italy and Spain. PBMCs, B-cell-depleted T cells, or T cells provided the cDNA or gDNA that made up the material.

The CDR3 covers 17 residues. Losses at the gene ends were 1 base for V and 8 bases for J; bases not matched to a gene: 14. Germline V CDR1 and CDR2: MGHRA, YSYEKL. As originally analysed: It was from reference gene primer amplification that nucleated cell counts were estimated. The method was immunoSEQ multiplex PCR; TCRdb's version includes in-frame clones alone and lacks a portion of them. Clone size and V and J calls were adopted from that table, with D and trimming inferred from the DNA. The sample has about 240,000 clones; 83% are singletons. The sample comprised peripheral blood. V gene TRBV4-1 combines with J gene TRBJ1-2; 9 nucleotides match TRBD1. The clonotype comes from a human donor in a cohort sampled during active COVID-19. CDR3: CASSQAAFGQGRGGYTF. CDR3 sequence (DNA): TGCGCCAGCAGCCAAGCCGCATTCGGACAGGGGCGAGGAGGCTACACCTTC.